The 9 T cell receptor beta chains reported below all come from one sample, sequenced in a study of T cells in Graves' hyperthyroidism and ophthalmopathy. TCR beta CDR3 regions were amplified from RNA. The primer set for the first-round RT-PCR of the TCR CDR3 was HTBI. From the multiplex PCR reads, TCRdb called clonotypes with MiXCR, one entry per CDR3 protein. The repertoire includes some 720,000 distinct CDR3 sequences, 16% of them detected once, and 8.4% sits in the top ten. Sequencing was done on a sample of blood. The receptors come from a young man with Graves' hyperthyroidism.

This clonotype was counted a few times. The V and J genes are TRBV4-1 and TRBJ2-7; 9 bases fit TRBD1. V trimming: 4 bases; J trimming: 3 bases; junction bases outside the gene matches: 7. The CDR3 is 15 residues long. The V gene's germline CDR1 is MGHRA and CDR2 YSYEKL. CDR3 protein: CASSLQPGQGYEQYF. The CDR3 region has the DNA TGCGCCAGCAGCCTTCAACCGGGACAGGGCTACGAGCAGTACTTC.

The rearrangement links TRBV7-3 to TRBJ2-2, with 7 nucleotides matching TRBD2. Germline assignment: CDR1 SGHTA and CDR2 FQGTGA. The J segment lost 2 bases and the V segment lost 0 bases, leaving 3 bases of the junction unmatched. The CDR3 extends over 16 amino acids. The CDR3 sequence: CASSLTGGSNTGELFF. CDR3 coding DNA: TGTGCCAGCAGCTTAACCGGCGGGAGTAACACCGGGGAGCTGTTTTTT.

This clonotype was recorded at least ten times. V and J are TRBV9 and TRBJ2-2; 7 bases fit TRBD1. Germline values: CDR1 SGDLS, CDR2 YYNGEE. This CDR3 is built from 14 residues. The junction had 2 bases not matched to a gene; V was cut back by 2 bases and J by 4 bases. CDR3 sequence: CASSVTGSTGELFF. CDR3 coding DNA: TGTGCCAGCAGCGTGACAGGGTCCACCGGGGAGCTGTTTTTT.

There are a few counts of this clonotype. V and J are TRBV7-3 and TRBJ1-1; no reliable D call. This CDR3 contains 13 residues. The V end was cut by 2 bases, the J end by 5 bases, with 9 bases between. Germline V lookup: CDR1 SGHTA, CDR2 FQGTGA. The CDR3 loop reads CASSLDSQTEAFF. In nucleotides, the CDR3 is TGTGCCAGCAGCTTAGATAGTCAAACTGAAGCTTTCTTT. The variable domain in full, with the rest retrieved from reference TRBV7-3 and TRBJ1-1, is GAGVSQTPSNKVTEKGKYVELRCDPISGHTALYWYRQSLGQGPEFLIYFQGTGAADDSGLPNDRFFAVRPEGSVSTLKIQRTERGDSAVYLCASSLDSQTEAFFGQGTRLTVV.

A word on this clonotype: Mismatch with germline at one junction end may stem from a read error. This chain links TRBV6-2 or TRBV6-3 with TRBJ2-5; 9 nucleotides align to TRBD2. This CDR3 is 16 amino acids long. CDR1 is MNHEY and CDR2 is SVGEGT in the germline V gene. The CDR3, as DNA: TGTGCCAACAGTGACCTAGCGGGATTGTACCAAGAGACCCAGTACTTC. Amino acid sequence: CANSDLAGLYQETQYF.

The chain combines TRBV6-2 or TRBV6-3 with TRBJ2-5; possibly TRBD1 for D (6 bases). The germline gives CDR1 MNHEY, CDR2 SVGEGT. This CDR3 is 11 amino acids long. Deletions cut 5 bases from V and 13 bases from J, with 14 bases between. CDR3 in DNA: TGTGCCAGCAGTACAGGGATCCGTCCGTACTTC. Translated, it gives CASSTGIRPYF.

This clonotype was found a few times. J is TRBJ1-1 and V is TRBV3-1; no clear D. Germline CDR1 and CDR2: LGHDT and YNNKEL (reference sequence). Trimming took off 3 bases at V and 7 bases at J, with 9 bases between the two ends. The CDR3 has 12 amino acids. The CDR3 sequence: CASSHGEIEAFF. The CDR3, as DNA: TGTGCCAGCAGCCATGGAGAGATTGAAGCTTTCTTT.

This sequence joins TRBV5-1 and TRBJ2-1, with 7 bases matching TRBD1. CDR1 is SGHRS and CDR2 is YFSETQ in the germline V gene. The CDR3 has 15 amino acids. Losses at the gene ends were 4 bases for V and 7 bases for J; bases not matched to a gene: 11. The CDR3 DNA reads TGCGCCAGCAGCGCCGACAGGGTTCTGAAAAATGAGCAGTTCTTC. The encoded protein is CASSADRVLKNEQFF.

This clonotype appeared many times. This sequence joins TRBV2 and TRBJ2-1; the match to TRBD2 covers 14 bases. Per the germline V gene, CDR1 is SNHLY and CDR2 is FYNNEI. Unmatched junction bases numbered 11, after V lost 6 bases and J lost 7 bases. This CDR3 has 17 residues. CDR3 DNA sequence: TGTGCCAGCAGGGGGACTAGCGGGAGTGGGCCTTGGAATGAGCAGTTCTTC. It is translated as CASRGTSGSGPWNEQFF.